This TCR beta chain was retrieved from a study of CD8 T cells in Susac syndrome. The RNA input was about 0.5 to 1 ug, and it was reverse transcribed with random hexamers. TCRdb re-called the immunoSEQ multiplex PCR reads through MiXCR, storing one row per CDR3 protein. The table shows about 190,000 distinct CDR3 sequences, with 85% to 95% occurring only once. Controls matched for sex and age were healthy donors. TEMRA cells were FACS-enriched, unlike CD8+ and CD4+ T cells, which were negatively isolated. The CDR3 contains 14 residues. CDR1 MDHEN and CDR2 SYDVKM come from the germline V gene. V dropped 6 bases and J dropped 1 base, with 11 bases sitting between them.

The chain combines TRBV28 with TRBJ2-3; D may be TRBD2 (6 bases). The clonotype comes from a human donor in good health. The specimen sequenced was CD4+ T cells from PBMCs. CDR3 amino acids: CASSPTSRTDTQYF. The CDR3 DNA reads TGTGCCAGCAGCCCCACTAGCCGCACAGATACGCAGTATTTT.